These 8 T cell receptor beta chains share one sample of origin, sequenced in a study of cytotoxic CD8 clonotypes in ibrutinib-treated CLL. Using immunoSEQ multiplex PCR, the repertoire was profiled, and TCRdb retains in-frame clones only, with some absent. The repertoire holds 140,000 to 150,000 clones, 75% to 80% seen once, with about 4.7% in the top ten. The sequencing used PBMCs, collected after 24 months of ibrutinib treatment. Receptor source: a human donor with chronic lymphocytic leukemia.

The CDR3 is CASRPSVRGGEDTQYF. For the CDR3, the DNA is TGTGCCAGCCGCCCGTCGGTTCGGGGCGGGGAAGATACGCAGTATTTT. The gene calls are TRBV7-9 and TRBJ2-3, with D possibly TRBD2 on 6 matching bases. The CDR3 has 16 amino acids. Per germline, CDR1 SEHNR and CDR2 FQNEAQ (reference sequence). Between the trimmed V and J ends, which lost 8 bases and 5 bases, there was a span of 23 bases.

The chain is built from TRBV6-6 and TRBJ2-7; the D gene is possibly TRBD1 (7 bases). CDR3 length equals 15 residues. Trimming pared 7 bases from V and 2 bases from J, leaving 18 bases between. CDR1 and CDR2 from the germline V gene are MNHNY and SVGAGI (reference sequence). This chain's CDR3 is CASTPRDSRPYEQYF. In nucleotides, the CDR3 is TGTGCCAGCACCCCGCGGGACAGCCGACCCTACGAGCAGTACTTC.

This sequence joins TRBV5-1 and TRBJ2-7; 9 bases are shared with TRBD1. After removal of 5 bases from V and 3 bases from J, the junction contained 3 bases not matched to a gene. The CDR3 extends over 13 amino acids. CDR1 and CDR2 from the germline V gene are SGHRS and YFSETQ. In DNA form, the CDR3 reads TGCGCCAGCAGTCCGACAGGGGGCTACGAGCAGTACTTC. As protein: CASSPTGGYEQYF.

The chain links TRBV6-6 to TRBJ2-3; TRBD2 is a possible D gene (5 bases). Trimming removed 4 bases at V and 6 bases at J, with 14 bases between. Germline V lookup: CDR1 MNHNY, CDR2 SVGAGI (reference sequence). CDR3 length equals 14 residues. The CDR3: CASSLARTGDTQYF. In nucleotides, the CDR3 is TGTGCCAGCAGTTTAGCAAGGACTGGGGATACGCAGTATTTT.

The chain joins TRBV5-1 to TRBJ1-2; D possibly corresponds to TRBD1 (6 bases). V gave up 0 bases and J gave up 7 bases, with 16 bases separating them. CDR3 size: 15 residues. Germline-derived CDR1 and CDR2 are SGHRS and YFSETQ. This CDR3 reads CASSLGTVAPLGYTF. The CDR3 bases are TGCGCCAGCAGCTTGGGGACAGTGGCCCCCCTTGGCTACACCTTC. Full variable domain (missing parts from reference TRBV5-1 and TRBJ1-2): KAGVTQTPRYLIKTRGQQVTLSCSPISGHRSVSWYQQTPGQGLQFLFEYFSETQRNKGNFPGRFSGRQFSNSRSEMNVSTLELGDSALYLCASSLGTVAPLGYTFGSGTRLTVV.

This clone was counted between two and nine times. CDR3 amino acids: CASSQKGDQGYTF. In nucleotides, the CDR3 is TGTGCCAGCTCACAAAAGGGTGATCAAGGCTACACCTTC. V gene TRBV18 combines with J gene TRBJ1-2, with D unresolved. The CDR3 has 13 amino acids. V gave up 4 bases and J gave up 8 bases, with 14 bases separating them. Germline V lookup: CDR1 KGHSH, CDR2 LQKENI.

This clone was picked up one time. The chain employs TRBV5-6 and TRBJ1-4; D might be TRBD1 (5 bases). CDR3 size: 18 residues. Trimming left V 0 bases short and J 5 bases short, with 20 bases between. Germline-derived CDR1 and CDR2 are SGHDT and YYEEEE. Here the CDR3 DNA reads TGTGCCAGCAGCTTGGCCGGGGGTTGGGCCCGCCCAAATGAAAAACTGTTTTTT. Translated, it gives CASSLAGGWARPNEKLFF.

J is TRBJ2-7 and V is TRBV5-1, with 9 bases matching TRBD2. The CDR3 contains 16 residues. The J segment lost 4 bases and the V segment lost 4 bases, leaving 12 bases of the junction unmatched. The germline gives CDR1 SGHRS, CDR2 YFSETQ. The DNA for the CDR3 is TGCGCCAGCAGCCCCGCCGGGGCGGGAGGGCCTTACGAGCAGTACTTC. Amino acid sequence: CASSPAGAGGPYEQYF. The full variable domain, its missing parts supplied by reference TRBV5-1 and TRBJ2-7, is KAGVTQTPRYLIKTRGQQVTLSCSPISGHRSVSWYQQTPGQGLQFLFEYFSETQRNKGNFPGRFSGRQFSNSRSEMNVSTLELGDSALYLCASSPAGAGGPYEQYFGPGTRLTVT.